Sequencing of this T cell receptor beta chain was carried out in a study of CD8 T cells in ankylosing spondylitis. TCRdb re-called the 5' RACE reads with MiXCR, one entry per CDR3 protein. The sample includes roughly 42,000 distinct CDR3 sequences, 2.7% seen only once; the top ten take roughly 4.4%. This clonotype was recorded at least ten times. Germline lookup yields CDR1 SGDLS and CDR2 YYNGEE. The ends lost 2 bases at V and 8 bases at J; junction bases unmatched: 9. The CDR3 has 15 residues. This sequence was found in a male donor with ankylosing spondylitis or in good health (not recorded which). Source material: blood, either unsorted or a sorted T cell fraction (not recorded which). This chain joins TRBV9 and TRBJ2-1, with 8 bases that match TRBD2. CDR3 nucleotides: TGTGCCAGCAGCGTGCTCGCCACTAGCGGCGATGAGCAGTTCTTC. It is translated as CASSVLATSGDEQFF.